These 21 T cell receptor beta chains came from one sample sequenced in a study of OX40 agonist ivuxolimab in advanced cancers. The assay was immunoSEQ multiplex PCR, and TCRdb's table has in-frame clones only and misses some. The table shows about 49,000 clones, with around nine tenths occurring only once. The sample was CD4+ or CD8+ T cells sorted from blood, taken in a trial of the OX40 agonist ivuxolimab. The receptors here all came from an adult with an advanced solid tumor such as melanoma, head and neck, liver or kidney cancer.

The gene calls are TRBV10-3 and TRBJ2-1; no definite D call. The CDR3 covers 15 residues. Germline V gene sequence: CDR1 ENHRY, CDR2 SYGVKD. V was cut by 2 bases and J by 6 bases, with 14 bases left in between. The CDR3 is CAISERLGLGNEQFF. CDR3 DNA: TGTGCCATCAGTGAGAGACTGGGGTTAGGCAATGAGCAGTTCTTC.

The CDR3 sequence: CASRIGGGTEAFF. For the CDR3, the DNA is TGTGCCAGCAGAATCGGAGGGGGGACTGAAGCTTTCTTT. The chain has TRBV5-8 and TRBJ1-1; D possibly corresponds to TRBD1 (6 bases). This CDR3 has 13 residues. Trimming took off 5 bases at V and 5 bases at J, with 13 bases between the two ends. CDR1 SGHTS and CDR2 YDEGEE come from the germline V gene.

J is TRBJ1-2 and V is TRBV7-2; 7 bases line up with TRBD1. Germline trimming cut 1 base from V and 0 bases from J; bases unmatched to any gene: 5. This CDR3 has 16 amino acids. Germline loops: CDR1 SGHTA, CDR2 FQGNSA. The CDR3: CASSLGTGKSNYGYTF. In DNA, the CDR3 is TGTGCCAGCAGCTTAGGGACAGGAAAGTCTAACTATGGCTACACCTTC.

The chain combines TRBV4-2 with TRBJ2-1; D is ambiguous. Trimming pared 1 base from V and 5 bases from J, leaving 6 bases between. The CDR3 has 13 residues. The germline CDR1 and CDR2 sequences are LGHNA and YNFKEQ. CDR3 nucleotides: TGTGCCAGCAGCCAAGCCCCGAACAATGAGCAGTTCTTC. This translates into CASSQAPNNEQFF.

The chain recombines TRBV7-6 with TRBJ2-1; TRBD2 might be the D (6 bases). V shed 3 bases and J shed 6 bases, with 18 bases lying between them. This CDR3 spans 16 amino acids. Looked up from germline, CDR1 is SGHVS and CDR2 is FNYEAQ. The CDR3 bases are TGTGCCAGCAGCTTTTCCGGGGCGGGGAAGGGCAATGAGCAGTTCTTC. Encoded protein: CASSFSGAGKGNEQFF. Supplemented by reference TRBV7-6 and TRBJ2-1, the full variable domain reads GAGVSQSPRYKVTKRGQDVALRCDPISGHVSLYWYRQALGQGPEFLTYFNYEAQQDKSGLPNDRFSAERPEGSISTLTIQRTEQRDSAMYRCASSFSGAGKGNEQFFGPGTRLTVL.

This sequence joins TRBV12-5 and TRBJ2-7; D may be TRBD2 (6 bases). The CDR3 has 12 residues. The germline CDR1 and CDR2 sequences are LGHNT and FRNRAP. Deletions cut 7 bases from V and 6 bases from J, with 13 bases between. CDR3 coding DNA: TGTGCTAGTGCTCAGGACTACGGCGAGCAGTACTTC. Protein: CASAQDYGEQYF.

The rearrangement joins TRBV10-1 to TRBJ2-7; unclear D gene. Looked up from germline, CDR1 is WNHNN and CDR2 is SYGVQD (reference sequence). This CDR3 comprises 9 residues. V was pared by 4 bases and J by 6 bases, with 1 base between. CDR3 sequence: CASSAEQYF. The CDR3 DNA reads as TGCGCCAGCAGTGCCGAGCAGTACTTC.

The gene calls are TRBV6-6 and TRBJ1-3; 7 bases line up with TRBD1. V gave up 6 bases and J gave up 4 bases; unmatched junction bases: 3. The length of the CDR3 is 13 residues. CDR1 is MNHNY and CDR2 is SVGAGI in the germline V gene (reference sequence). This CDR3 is CASSRGQGNTIYF. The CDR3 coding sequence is TGTGCCAGCAGCCGGGGACAGGGAAACACCATATATTTT.

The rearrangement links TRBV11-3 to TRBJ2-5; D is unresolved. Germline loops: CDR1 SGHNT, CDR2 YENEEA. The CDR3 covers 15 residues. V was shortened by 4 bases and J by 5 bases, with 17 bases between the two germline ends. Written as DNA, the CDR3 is TGTGCCAGCAGCTACGGCTTGGACCCCCGGGAGACCCAGTACTTC. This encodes CASSYGLDPRETQYF.

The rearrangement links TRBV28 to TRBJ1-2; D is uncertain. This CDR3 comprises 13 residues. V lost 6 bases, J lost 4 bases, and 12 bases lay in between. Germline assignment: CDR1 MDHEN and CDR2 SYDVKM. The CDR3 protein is CASSPAGIYGYTF. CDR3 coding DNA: TGTGCCAGCAGCCCAGCAGGAATCTATGGCTACACCTTC.

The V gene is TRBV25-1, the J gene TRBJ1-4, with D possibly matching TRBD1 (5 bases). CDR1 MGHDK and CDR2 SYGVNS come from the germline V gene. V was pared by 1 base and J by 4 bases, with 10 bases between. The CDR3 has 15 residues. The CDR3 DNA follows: TGTGCCAGCAGTGAATGGTACAGGCGTAATGAAAAACTGTTTTTT. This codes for CASSEWYRRNEKLFF. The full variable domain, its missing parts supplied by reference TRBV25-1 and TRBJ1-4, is EADIYQTPRYLVIGTGKKITLECSQTMGHDKMYWYQQDPGMELHLIHYSYGVNSTEKGDLSSESTVSRIRTEHFPLTLESARPSHTSQYLCASSEWYRRNEKLFFGSGTQLSVL.

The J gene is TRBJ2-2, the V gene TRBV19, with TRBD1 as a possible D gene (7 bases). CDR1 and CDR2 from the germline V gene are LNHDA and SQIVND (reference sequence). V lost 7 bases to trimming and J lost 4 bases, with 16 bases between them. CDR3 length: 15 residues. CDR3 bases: TGTGCCAGTACCATTCGACAGGGAGGCACCGGGGAGCTGTTTTTT. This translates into CASTIRQGGTGELFF.

CDR3 sequence reads: CAWSVTGAYEQYF. CDR3 in DNA: TGTGCCTGGAGTGTTACAGGGGCCTACGAGCAGTACTTC. The chain carries TRBV30 and TRBJ2-7; 7 bases agree with TRBD1. With V trimmed by 0 bases and J by 2 bases, 1 base remained unmatched. The CDR3 spans 13 residues. Germline V gene data show CDR1 as GTSNPN and CDR2 as SVGIG (reference sequence).

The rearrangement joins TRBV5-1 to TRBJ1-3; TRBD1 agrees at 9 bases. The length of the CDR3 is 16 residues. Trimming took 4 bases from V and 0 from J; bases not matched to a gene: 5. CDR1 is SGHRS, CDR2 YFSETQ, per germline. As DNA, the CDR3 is TGCGCCAGCAGCCCCGAGGGACAGGGCTCTGGAAACACCATATATTTT. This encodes CASSPEGQGSGNTIYF.

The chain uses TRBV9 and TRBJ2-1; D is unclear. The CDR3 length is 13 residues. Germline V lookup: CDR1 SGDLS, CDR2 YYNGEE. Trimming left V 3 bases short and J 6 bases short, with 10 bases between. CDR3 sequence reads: CASSAPVGNEQFF. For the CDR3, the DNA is TGTGCCAGCAGCGCCCCGGTGGGCAATGAGCAGTTCTTC.

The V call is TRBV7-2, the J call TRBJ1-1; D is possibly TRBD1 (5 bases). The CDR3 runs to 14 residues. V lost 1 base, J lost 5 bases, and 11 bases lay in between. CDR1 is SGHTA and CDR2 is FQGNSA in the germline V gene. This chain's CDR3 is CASSLGQIRTEAFF. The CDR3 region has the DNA TGTGCCAGCAGCTTAGGACAGATTAGAACTGAAGCTTTCTTT.

The CDR3 sequence is CASGTSGRAADTQYF. For the CDR3, the DNA is TGCGCCAGCGGTACTAGCGGGAGGGCCGCAGATACGCAGTATTTT. This sequence joins TRBV5-1 and TRBJ2-3; 13 bases are a match to TRBD2. The CDR3 totals 15 residues. The germline V gene encodes CDR1 SGHRS and CDR2 YFSETQ. Trimming removed 7 bases from V and 4 bases from J; junction bases left unmatched: 6. Complete variable domain (other parts from reference TRBV5-1 and TRBJ2-3): KAGVTQTPRYLIKTRGQQVTLSCSPISGHRSVSWYQQTPGQGLQFLFEYFSETQRNKGNFPGRFSGRQFSNSRSEMNVSTLELGDSALYLCASGTSGRAADTQYFGPGTRLTVL.

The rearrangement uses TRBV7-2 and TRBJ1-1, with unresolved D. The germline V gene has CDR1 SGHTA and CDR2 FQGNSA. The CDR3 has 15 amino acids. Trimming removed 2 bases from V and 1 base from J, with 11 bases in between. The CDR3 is CASSLMGTENTEAFF. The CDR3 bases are TGTGCCAGCAGCTTAATGGGTACAGAGAACACTGAAGCTTTCTTT.

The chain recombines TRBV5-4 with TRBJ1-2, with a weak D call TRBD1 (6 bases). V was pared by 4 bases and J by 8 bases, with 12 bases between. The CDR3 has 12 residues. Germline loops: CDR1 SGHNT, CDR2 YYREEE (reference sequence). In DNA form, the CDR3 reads TGTGCCAGCAGCCTACAGGGTGGAGGCTACACCTTC. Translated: CASSLQGGGYTF.

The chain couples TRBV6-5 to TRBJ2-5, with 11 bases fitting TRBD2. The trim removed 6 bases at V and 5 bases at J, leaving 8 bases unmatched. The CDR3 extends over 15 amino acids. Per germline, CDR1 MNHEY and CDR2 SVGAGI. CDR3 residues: CASSLRLAGMETQYF. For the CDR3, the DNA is TGTGCCAGCAGCCTTCGACTAGCGGGAATGGAGACCCAGTACTTC.

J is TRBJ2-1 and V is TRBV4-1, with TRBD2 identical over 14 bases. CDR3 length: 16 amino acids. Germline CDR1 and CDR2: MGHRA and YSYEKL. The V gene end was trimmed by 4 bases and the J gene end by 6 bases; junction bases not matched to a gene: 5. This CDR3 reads CASSLLGTSGSNEQFF. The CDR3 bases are TGCGCCAGCAGCCTTCTTGGGACTAGCGGGAGCAATGAGCAGTTCTTC.